Here is one T cell receptor (beta chain) with its context. Random hexamers were used to reverse transcribe an amount of about 0.45 to 1 ug RNA. TCRdb passed the immunoSEQ multiplex PCR reads through MiXCR, listing each CDR3 protein once. The data hold around 25,000 distinct CDR3 sequences, with 93% observed a single time. This record belongs to a study of CD8 T cells in Susac syndrome. Germline values: CDR1 MDHEN, CDR2 SYDVKM. The CDR3 sequence is 16 residues long. Between the trimmed V and J ends, which lost 8 bases and 0 bases, there was a span of 20 bases. This TCR was sampled from a human donor with Susac syndrome. The chain recombines TRBV28 with TRBJ2-7, with no clear D. Input material: CD8+ T cells from PBMCs. The CDR3 here is CASEKRGIQSSYEQYF. CDR3 DNA sequence: TGTGCCAGCGAAAAAAGAGGAATCCAGAGCTCCTACGAGCAGTACTTC. Full variable domain (remainder filled in from reference TRBV28 and TRBJ2-7): DVKVTQSSRYLVKRTGEKVFLECVQDMDHENMFWYRQDPGLGLRLIYFSYDVKMKEKGDIPEGYSVSREKKERFSLILESASTNQTSMYLCASEKRGIQSSYEQYFGPGTRLTVT.